These 16 T cell receptor beta chains came from one sample sequenced in a study of T cell repertoires in cytomegalovirus infection. MiXCR, run by TCRdb on the reads, gives a single entry per CDR3 protein. The sample includes 100,000 to 150,000 distinct CDR3 sequences, more than 30% of them seen just once. The antigens these receptors bind are not known. The material sequenced was CD8+ T cells from cultured PBMCs, taken from culture after CMV antigen stimulation. These receptors came from a human donor in good health (CMV status not recorded). Some clones in this sample may be carry-over from other donors' samples.

V and J are TRBV4-1 and TRBJ2-1; D possibly corresponds to TRBD2 (6 bases). This CDR3 is 14 amino acids long. In germline, CDR1 is MGHRA, CDR2 YSYEKL. The V end was cut by 4 bases, the J end by 4 bases, with 11 bases between. CDR3 in amino acids: CASSLGAGYNEQFF. Here the CDR3 DNA reads TGCGCCAGCAGCCTCGGGGCGGGGTACAATGAGCAGTTCTTC.

This clonotype occurred many times. The chain combines TRBV7-8 with TRBJ2-7; D not certain. CDR1 is SGHVS, CDR2 FQNEAQ, per germline. Trimming took 4 bases from V and 7 from J, leaving 14 bases between them. The CDR3 is made up of 13 amino acids. The CDR3 DNA follows: TGTGCCAGCAGCTCAAACAGCGAGATAGAGCAGTACTTC. Amino acids: CASSSNSEIEQYF.

V usage is TRBV6-2 or TRBV6-3 and J usage is TRBJ1-1; tentative D call: TRBD1 (5 bases). The V end lost 2 bases, the J end lost 3 bases, and 10 bases lay between the germline ends. Germline loops: CDR1 MNHEY, CDR2 SVGEGT. The CDR3 is 14 residues long. The CDR3, as DNA: TGTGCCAGCAGTTACGAGGGGCGAGACACTGAAGCTTTCTTT. This codes for CASSYEGRDTEAFF.

This clonotype occurred a few times. The chain uses TRBV20-1 and TRBJ2-1; possible D gene TRBD2, 6 bases. Looked up from germline, CDR1 is DFQATT and CDR2 is SNEGSKA (reference sequence). The CDR3 runs 15 residues. Between the trimmed V and J ends, which lost 3 bases and 5 bases, there was a span of 17 bases. The CDR3 reads CSASDPGTSNNEQFF. The CDR3 DNA reads TGCAGTGCTAGTGACCCCGGGACTTCTAACAATGAGCAGTTCTTC.

This clonotype has only one observation. Here the CDR3 reads CASSLIGRANYGYTF. In nucleotides, the CDR3 is TGTGCCAGCAGCTTGATTGGGAGAGCTAACTATGGCTACACCTTC. The rearrangement joins TRBV12-3 or TRBV12-4 to TRBJ1-2; D unresolved. The V gene lost 6 bases and the J gene lost 0 bases, with 14 bases spanning the gap. This CDR3 has 15 amino acids.

This clonotype was observed a single time. J is TRBJ2-5 and V is TRBV6-6, with 11 bases aligning to TRBD1. V shed 8 bases and J 4 bases; nucleotides not matched to a gene: 9. The CDR3 is 15 amino acids. Per germline, CDR1 MNHNY and CDR2 SVGAGI (reference sequence). As DNA, the CDR3 is TGTGCCAGCTGGGGCGGACAGGGGGCAGGAGAGACCCAGTACTTC. Translated: CASWGGQGAGETQYF.

This clonotype was seen many times. The V call is TRBV4-1, the J call TRBJ2-1; D possibly corresponds to TRBD1 (5 bases). The CDR3 contains 15 residues. The ends were cut back, 3 bases at V and 2 bases at J, with 11 bases in the middle. Germline lookup yields CDR1 MGHRA and CDR2 YSYEKL. The CDR3 sequence: CASSHSQGAYNEQFF. Here the CDR3 DNA reads TGCGCCAGCAGCCACTCCCAGGGCGCCTACAATGAGCAGTTCTTC.

The genes are TRBV19 and TRBJ1-1; no definite D call. The germline gives CDR1 LNHDA, CDR2 SQIVND (reference sequence). The length of the CDR3 is 14 residues. Trimming took 6 bases from V and 3 from J, leaving 14 bases between them. The CDR3 DNA reads as TGTGCCAGTAGGCCCCGAGGGCAGGACACTGAAGCTTTCTTT. It encodes CASRPRGQDTEAFF.

The gene calls are TRBV7-6 and TRBJ1-1, with 7 bases fitting TRBD1. CDR3 length: 14 residues. With 6 bases clipped from V and 6 bases from J, the junction kept 10 bases outside the gene matches. Germline V lookup: CDR1 SGHVS, CDR2 FNYEAQ. CDR3 loop: CASRDLKGAPEAFF. In DNA form, the CDR3 reads TGTGCCAGCAGAGACTTAAAGGGGGCGCCTGAAGCTTTCTTT.

The chain links TRBV9 to TRBJ2-1; 8 bases agree with TRBD2. Germline CDR1 SGDLS, CDR2 YYNGEE. With 4 bases clipped from V and 4 bases from J, the junction kept 7 bases outside the gene matches. The CDR3 contains 15 residues. The CDR3 coding sequence is TGTGCCAGCAGCCGCAGCGGGGGAGAGTACAATGAGCAGTTCTTC. Its translation: CASSRSGGEYNEQFF. The entire variable domain, with the rest obtained from reference TRBV9 and TRBJ2-1, is as follows: DSGVTQTPKHLITATGQRVTLRCSPRSGDLSVYWYQQSLDQGLQFLIQYYNGEERAKGNILERFSAQQFPDLHSELNLSSLELGDSALYFCASSRSGGEYNEQFFGPGTRLTVL.

The table lists this clonotype with a few counts. The chain has TRBV4-1 and TRBJ2-1, with unresolved D. V gave up 0 bases and J gave up 9 bases, with 15 bases separating them. This CDR3 contains 15 residues. Germline V gene data show CDR1 as MGHRA and CDR2 as YSYEKL. The CDR3 spells CASSQDRGKWSEQFF. CDR3 DNA: TGCGCCAGCAGCCAAGATCGAGGAAAGTGGAGTGAGCAGTTCTTC.

The J gene is TRBJ2-1, the V gene TRBV4-1; TRBD1 matches 7 bases. J was trimmed by 6 bases and V by 4 bases; bases with no gene match: 12. CDR3 length equals 16 residues. Looked up from germline, CDR1 is MGHRA and CDR2 is YSYEKL. The CDR3 region has the DNA TGCGCCAGCAGCCTAAGAGGCCAGGGGGAAATCAATGAGCAGTTCTTC. It yields the protein CASSLRGQGEINEQFF.

The chain couples TRBV20-1 to TRBJ2-7; possibly TRBD1 for D (5 bases). The CDR3 consists of 15 residues. The germline gives CDR1 DFQATT, CDR2 SNEGSKA (reference sequence). V dropped 0 bases and J dropped 0 bases, with 12 bases sitting between them. CDR3: CSAREGLLSSYEQYF. CDR3 DNA: TGCAGTGCTAGAGAGGGGCTCCTAAGCTCCTACGAGCAGTACTTC.

The J gene is TRBJ1-3, the V gene TRBV3-1; D not certain. The CDR3 totals 13 residues. Germline-derived CDR1 and CDR2 are LGHDT and YNNKEL (reference sequence). Trimming took off 1 base at V and 14 bases at J, with 15 bases between the two ends. CDR3 amino acids: CASSQGTDRGLYF. In DNA, the CDR3 is TGTGCCAGCAGCCAAGGAACGGACCGGGGTTTATATTTT.

This clonotype has more than one count but fewer than ten. The chain has TRBV14 and TRBJ1-1; D ambiguous. Trimming shortened V by 1 base and J by 1 base, and 13 bases separated the two germline ends. The CDR3 length is 16 residues. CDR1 and CDR2 from the germline V gene are SGHDN and FVKESK. The CDR3 coding sequence is TGTGCCAGCAGCCAAGTTGTGGGTGTTTGGAACACTGAAGCTTTCTTT. Residues: CASSQVVGVWNTEAFF. The full variable domain, its missing parts supplied by reference TRBV14 and TRBJ1-1, is EAGVTQFPSHSVIEKGQTVTLRCDPISGHDNLYWYRRVMGKEIKFLLHFVKESKQDESGMPNNRFLAERTGGTYSTLKVQPAELEDSGVYFCASSQVVGVWNTEAFFGQGTRLTVV.

This clonotype was seen a few times. CDR3 sequence (DNA): TGTGCCAGCAGCTTAGCGAATTCACAGGTCTATGGCTACACCTTC. Translated: CASSLANSQVYGYTF. The chain employs TRBV7-6 and TRBJ1-2; TRBD1 is a possible D gene (5 bases). The germline V gene encodes CDR1 SGHVS and CDR2 FNYEAQ. Trimming shortened V by 0 bases and J by 4 bases, and 12 bases separated the two germline ends. This CDR3 contains 15 residues.